The clone carrying this TCR beta chain was detected a few times. The sample is drawn from a study of blood T cell repertoires in COVID-19. Study background: The samples span acute and convalescent COVID-19 from the United States, Italy and Spain. T cells, B-cell-depleted T cells, or PBMCs supplied cDNA or gDNA.

This CDR3 region has 16 residues. Per the original methods: For nucleated cells, counts were estimated from reference gene primer amplification. Assay: immunoSEQ multiplex PCR; the TCRdb copy retains only in-frame clones and omits some. The V and J calls and clone size are taken from that table; D and trimming were inferred from the DNA. Here the sample spans about 210,000 clones, around 80% being singletons. The origin of this receptor is a woman aged 80 or over with COVID-19, enrolled during active disease. The V and J genes are TRBV21-1 and TRBJ1-2; TRBD1 is taken as the D call from the table, unchecked against the DNA. TRBV21-1 is termed a pseudogene. Sequencing used peripheral blood. The CDR3 reads CASSKTGKEANYGYTF. The CDR3 nucleotides read TGTGCCAGCAGCAAAACAGGCAAAGAAGCTAACTATGGCTACACCTTC.